The 8 T cell receptor beta chains below were found in one sample sequenced in a study of blood T cell repertoires in COVID-19. The table came from immunoSEQ multiplex PCR; TCRdb's copy has only in-frame clones and leaves some out. The table records 250,000 to 350,000 clones, 90% of them present only once. Sequenced sample: PBMCs or T cells enriched from blood (not recorded which). Receptor source: a woman younger than 30 with acute COVID-19.

The chain joins TRBV5-1 to TRBJ2-1, with D tentatively TRBD2 (7 bases). The CDR3 is 16 residues long. The V and J ends lost 2 bases and 1 base respectively, with 13 bases between them. The germline V gene encodes CDR1 SGHRS and CDR2 YFSETQ. CDR3 in DNA: TGCGCCAGCAGCTTAGGGGGGGTGATATCCTACAATGAGCAGTTCTTC. This translates into CASSLGGVISYNEQFF.

The chain joins TRBV19 to TRBJ2-6, with D perhaps TRBD1 (6 bases). This CDR3 spans 16 amino acids. Germline assignment: CDR1 LNHDA and CDR2 SQIVND (reference sequence). Trimming pared 6 bases from V and 2 bases from J, leaving 14 bases between. Written as DNA, the CDR3 is TGTGCCAGTAGCAATCAGGGGACCGCTGGGGCCAACGTCCTGACTTTC. It is translated as CASSNQGTAGANVLTF.

This chain joins TRBV18 and TRBJ1-1; maybe TRBD1 (6 bases). Germline lookup yields CDR1 KGHSH and CDR2 LQKENI. The CDR3 has 15 amino acids. V dropped 4 bases and J dropped 0 bases, with 12 bases sitting between them. CDR3 in DNA: TGTGCCAGCTCACGGGACAACCACTTGAACACTGAAGCTTTCTTT. Amino acid sequence: CASSRDNHLNTEAFF.

V is TRBV28 and J is TRBJ2-1, with a weak D call TRBD2 (7 bases). V lost 5 bases, J lost 6 bases, and 20 bases lay in between. Germline CDR1 is MDHEN and CDR2 is SYDVKM. This CDR3 is 16 amino acids long. Here the CDR3 reads CASSPGTPGGFNEQFF. As DNA, the CDR3 is TGTGCCAGCAGTCCCGGGACACCCGGGGGGTTCAATGAGCAGTTCTTC.

The gene calls are TRBV5-1 and TRBJ2-2, with 7 bases fitting TRBD2. This CDR3 has 16 residues. Germline V CDR1 and CDR2: SGHRS, YFSETQ. The ends lost 3 bases at V and 0 bases at J; junction bases unmatched: 5. The CDR3 DNA reads as TGCGCCAGCAGCTCGGAGGCGGGAGCGAACACCGGGGAGCTGTTTTTT. Translated, it gives CASSSEAGANTGELFF.

The gene calls are TRBV24-1 and TRBJ1-1; 7 bases match TRBD1. Germline CDR1 is KGHDR and CDR2 is SFDVKD. Trimming cost V 5 bases and J 0 bases; bases outside gene matches: 5. The length of the CDR3 is 15 residues. In nucleotides, the CDR3 is TGTGCCACCAGTGCACAGGGGTCGATGAACACTGAAGCTTTCTTT. Its protein is CATSAQGSMNTEAFF.

This clone appeared a single time. The genes are TRBV2 and TRBJ2-7, with 9 bases that match TRBD2. Germline V gives CDR1 SNHLY, CDR2 FYNNEI. The CDR3 extends over 18 amino acids. V shed 1 base and J 2 bases; nucleotides not matched to a gene: 12. This chain's CDR3 is CASSEGNLAASGAYEQYF. The CDR3 region has the DNA TGTGCCAGCAGTGAAGGTAATCTTGCGGCTAGCGGGGCCTACGAGCAGTACTTC.

The V gene is TRBV12-3 or TRBV12-4, the J gene TRBJ2-7, with 9 bases aligning to TRBD1. The J segment lost 3 bases and the V segment lost 6 bases, leaving 3 bases of the junction unmatched. The CDR3 spans 13 residues. The CDR3 reads CASSPGQGYEQYF. DNA for the CDR3: TGTGCCAGCAGCCCGGGACAGGGCTACGAGCAGTACTTC.